This T cell receptor (beta chain) appears in the sequencing data of a study of lymphopenia after photon versus proton radiotherapy. General study points: Better survival with proton therapy was suggested as possible, not demonstrated. After the lymphocyte nadir, photon-treated repertoires showed oligoclonal expansion, especially of CD8+ Temra cells. Post-nadir TCR diversity decline inversely tracked overall survival among those who died. Proton therapy kept repertoires fairly stable, unlike photons, which gained effector/memory cells.

This clone was detected ten times or more. Its target is not known. This CDR3 is 13 amino acids long. Trimming stripped 4 bases from V and 4 bases from J, with 10 bases between. CDR1 is SGHDT, CDR2 YYEEEE, per germline. Here immunoSEQ multiplex PCR was the method, and the copy in TCRdb shows in-frame clones only, minus some. The table has some 27,000 clones, around 85% seen once. This TCR derives from a man in his fifties with gastric cancer. Here the sequenced sample was peripheral blood, taken from a patient treated with photon-based radiotherapy. The J gene is TRBJ2-3, the V gene TRBV5-6; no definite D call. CDR3 in amino acids: CASSPQRADTQYF. CDR3 DNA sequence: TGTGCCAGCAGCCCCCAAAGGGCAGATACGCAGTATTTT.